These 25 T cell receptor beta chains originate from one sample sequenced in a study of blood T cells in healthy people across ages. A second PCR, run for roughly 7 to 12 cycles, used a sample-barcoded 5' primer plus a J-beta primer mix. From the 5' RACE reads, TCRdb called clonotypes with MiXCR, one entry per CDR3 protein. The sample has roughly 1,100,000 distinct CDR3 sequences; 20% to 25% are singletons. These data were likewise used in another study, on T cells of mothers and their children.

Sequenced input: blood. These receptors all stem from a girl aged 2-15 years in good health.

The chain has TRBV6-1 and TRBJ1-6; tentatively, D is TRBD1 (5 bases). Germline V gene data show CDR1 as MNHNS and CDR2 as SASEGT. The V end lost 6 bases, the J end lost 5 bases, and 11 bases lay between the germline ends. The CDR3 has 14 amino acids. CDR3 loop: CASRAGTDNSPLHF. CDR3 in DNA: TGTGCCAGCAGGGCCGGGACGGATAATTCACCCCTCCACTTT.

For the CDR3, the DNA is TGTGCCAGCAGCTTAGGACTAGCGGATATCAATGAGCAGTTCTTC. Translating gives CASSLGLADINEQFF. This chain uses TRBV7-6 with TRBJ2-1; TRBD2 matches 9 bases. After removal of 1 base from V and 6 bases from J, the junction contained 4 bases not matched to a gene. The CDR3 is 15 residues long. CDR1 and CDR2 from the germline V gene are SGHVS and FNYEAQ.

The chain is built from TRBV5-1 and TRBJ2-1; 13 nucleotides agree with TRBD2. Germline V CDR1 and CDR2: SGHRS, YFSETQ. The CDR3 sequence is 17 residues long. Unmatched junction bases numbered 11, after V lost 4 bases and J lost 7 bases. CDR3 DNA sequence: TGCGCCAGCAGCGTTTCAGGGACTAGCGGGATAATAAATGAGCAGTTCTTC. This translates into CASSVSGTSGIINEQFF.

The rearrangement links TRBV11-2 to TRBJ2-5, with TRBD1 identical over 8 bases. Germline V lookup: CDR1 SGHAT, CDR2 FQNNGV. V trimming: 3 bases; J trimming: 0 bases; junction bases outside the gene matches: 9. The CDR3 has 17 amino acids. CDR3 loop: CASSLEGQGFYQETQYF. CDR3 nucleotide sequence: TGTGCCAGCAGCTTGGAAGGACAGGGATTTTACCAAGAGACCCAGTACTTC.

The CDR3 DNA sequence: TGTGCCAGCAGTGGACAGGGTCAGGGGATCTATGGCTACACCTTC. Protein sequence: CASSGQGQGIYGYTF. The chain is built from TRBV6-2 or TRBV6-3 and TRBJ1-2; 8 bases match TRBD1. The CDR3 consists of 15 residues. Germline CDR1 reads MNHEY; CDR2 reads SVGEGT. V shed 5 bases, J shed 4 bases, and the junction held 9 bases outside the gene matches.

This clonotype was detected ten times or more. The chain combines TRBV7-2 with TRBJ2-5, with 7 bases identical to TRBD1. J gave up 4 bases and V 5 bases, and 4 bases lay outside the gene matches. Germline-derived CDR1 and CDR2 are SGHTA and FQGNSA. The CDR3 totals 13 residues. CDR3 protein: CASSPRTGETQYF. Written as DNA, the CDR3 is TGTGCCAGCAGCCCACGGACAGGAGAGACCCAGTACTTC. Based on the CDR3 plus reference TRBV7-2 and TRBJ2-5, the full variable domain is GAGVSQSPSNKVTEKGKDVELRCDPISGHTALYWYRQSLGQGLEFLIYFQGNSAPDKSGLPSDRFSAERTGGSVSTLTIQRTQQEDSAVYLCASSPRTGETQYFGPGTRLLVL.

This clonotype was counted only a few times. The rearrangement joins TRBV3-1 to TRBJ2-1; 7 bases match TRBD2. The V and J ends lost 0 bases and 6 bases, in that order; junction bases with no gene match: 11. The germline CDR1 and CDR2 sequences are LGHDT and YNNKEL (reference sequence). This CDR3 spans 17 amino acids. The CDR3: CASSQEASGPPGNEQFF. The CDR3 DNA follows: TGTGCCAGCAGCCAAGAGGCTAGCGGCCCCCCCGGCAATGAGCAGTTCTTC.

This chain links TRBV7-9 with TRBJ2-5; TRBD1 or TRBD2 may be the D gene (5 bases each). The assigned J gene may be wrong: the sequence end matches TRBJ2-1 better. This CDR3 has 16 amino acids. From germline, CDR1 is SEHNR and CDR2 FQNEAQ (reference sequence). The CDR3 bases are TGTGCCAGCTCACACCGGGGCCGCACACTACCGAATGAGCAGTTCTTC. It yields the protein CASSHRGRTLPNEQFF.

The chain links TRBV13 to TRBJ1-1, with 9 bases fitting TRBD1. In germline, CDR1 is PRHDT, CDR2 FYEKMQ (reference sequence). V was pared by 3 bases and J by 6 bases, with 5 bases of the junction left unmatched. This CDR3 is built from 14 residues. The CDR3: CASSFIQGASEAFF. DNA of the CDR3: TGTGCCAGCAGCTTCATACAGGGGGCATCTGAAGCTTTCTTT.

This clonotype has just a few counts. Sequence at one end of the junction differs from germline and may be a read error. This CDR3 reads CATSDFFQVSTDTQYF. CDR3 sequence (DNA): TGTGCCACCAGTGATTTTTTCCAGGTTAGCACGGATACGCAGTATTTT. The rearrangement links TRBV24-1 to TRBJ2-3; D ambiguous. This CDR3 is 16 amino acids long. The germline V gene has CDR1 KGHDR and CDR2 SFDVKD.

The chain carries TRBV5-6 and TRBJ1-3; D not resolved. This CDR3 contains 15 residues. V lost 0 bases and J 0 bases, leaving 7 bases between the germline ends. The germline V gene has CDR1 SGHDT and CDR2 YYEEEE. Written as DNA, the CDR3 is TGTGCCAGCAGCTTGGCCCTCGGCTCTGGAAACACCATATATTTT. Protein product: CASSLALGSGNTIYF.

The rearrangement links TRBV5-1 to TRBJ1-3, with unresolved D. The CDR3 covers 14 residues. The germline CDR1 and CDR2 sequences are SGHRS and YFSETQ. V was clipped by 4 bases and J by 5 bases, with 13 bases between them. CDR3 nucleotides: TGCGCCAGCAGCGCCGCAAGCCAAAGAAACACCATATATTTT. This encodes CASSAASQRNTIYF.

The J gene is TRBJ1-4, the V gene TRBV21-1; the D segment call TRBD1 is taken from the table without a DNA check. TRBV21-1 is annotated as a pseudogene. The CDR3 sequence is 16 residues long. The CDR3 here is CASSPGHPATNEKLFF. The DNA for the CDR3 is TGTGCCAGCTCCCCGGGACACCCTGCAACTAATGAAAAACTGTTTTTT.

The rearrangement joins TRBV29-1 to TRBJ1-4, with D possibly TRBD1 on 6 matching bases. Between the trimmed V and J ends, which lost 5 bases and 5 bases, there was a span of 9 bases. CDR1 and CDR2 (germline): SQVTM, ANQGSEA. The CDR3 runs to 12 residues. CDR3 sequence (DNA): TGCAGCGTTCAGCAGGGGAATGAAAAACTGTTTTTT. It encodes CSVQQGNEKLFF.

The genes are TRBV28 and TRBJ2-1; the D is unclear. CDR3 size: 13 residues. V was cut by 2 bases and J by 8 bases, with 10 bases left in between. Looked up from germline, CDR1 is MDHEN and CDR2 is SYDVKM. The CDR3 sequence is CASSLGIKDEQFF. The CDR3 bases are TGTGCCAGCAGTTTAGGGATTAAAGATGAGCAGTTCTTC.

In this sample, this clonotype turned up once. J is TRBJ2-5 and V is TRBV15; the D is unclear. Germline values: CDR1 LNHNV, CDR2 YYDKDF (reference sequence). The CDR3 extends over 15 amino acids. Deletions cut 1 base from V and 3 bases from J, with 12 bases between. Here the CDR3 DNA reads TGTGCCACCAGCAGAGTAAGGGTTGCTAAAGAGACCCAGTACTTC. Its protein product is CATSRVRVAKETQYF. Looking up the rest from reference TRBV15 and TRBJ2-5 gives the full variable domain: DAMVIQNPRYQVTQFGKPVTLSCSQTLNHNVMYWYQQKSSQAPKLLFHYYDKDFNNEADTPDNFQSRRPNTSFCFLDIRSPGLGDTAMYLCATSRVRVAKETQYFGPGTRLLVL.

The genes are TRBV6-2 or TRBV6-3 and TRBJ2-3, with TRBD2 identical over 14 bases. This CDR3 contains 18 residues. J lost 6 bases, V lost 2 bases, and 10 bases had no gene match. From germline, CDR1 is MNHEY and CDR2 SVGEGT. The CDR3 nucleotides are TGTGCCAGCAGTTACCCCTCCCGACTAGCGGGGGGGCAGGATACGCAGTATTTT. Translating it yields CASSYPSRLAGGQDTQYF.

For the CDR3, the DNA is TGTGCCAGCAGCGTAGGCGTCAGGGCTGGCACAGATACGCAGTATTTT. It specifies CASSVGVRAGTDTQYF. This chain joins TRBV11-2 and TRBJ2-3, with D possibly TRBD1 on 5 matching bases. Deletions cut 5 bases from V and 1 base from J, with 16 bases between. The CDR3 contains 16 residues. The germline CDR1 and CDR2 sequences are SGHAT and FQNNGV.

This clonotype was observed a handful of times. V usage is TRBV20-1 and J usage is TRBJ2-1; no firm D call. The CDR3 runs 14 residues. Per the germline V gene, CDR1 is DFQATT and CDR2 is SNEGSKA (reference sequence). Trimming left V 4 bases short and J 0 bases short, with 10 bases between. CDR3 amino acids: CSAKIRSSYNEQFF. The CDR3 DNA reads TGCAGTGCTAAAATCCGAAGCTCCTACAATGAGCAGTTCTTC.

This clonotype was recorded a few times. The chain has TRBV29-1 and TRBJ2-1; the match to TRBD2 covers 12 bases. The tail of the sequence fits TRBJ2-5 better, so the J call may be wrong. The CDR3 covers 16 residues. In germline, CDR1 is SQVTM, CDR2 ANQGSEA. This chain's CDR3 is CSVLNLAGGRRETQYF. CDR3 sequence (DNA): TGCAGCGTCCTCAATCTAGCGGGAGGGCGAAGGGAGACCCAGTACTTC.

This clonotype showed up just once. The chain recombines TRBV11-2 with TRBJ2-7, with D maybe TRBD1 (5 bases). With 4 bases removed from V and 4 bases from J, the gap between germline ends came to 11 bases. Germline CDR1 and CDR2: SGHAT and FQNNGV. The CDR3 spans 13 residues. CDR3 coding DNA: TGTGCCAGCAGCTCCCAGGGTTTTTACGAGCAGTACTTC. Its translation: CASSSQGFYEQYF.

This chain uses TRBV5-8 with TRBJ2-4; 9 bases are shared with TRBD2. The germline gives CDR1 SGHTS, CDR2 YDEGEE. The CDR3 loop spans 14 amino acids. V lost 3 bases, J lost 7 bases, and 5 bases stayed unmatched. The CDR3 DNA reads as TGTGCCAGCAGCTATGCGGGAGGGTGGAACATTCAGTACTTC. It translates to CASSYAGGWNIQYF.

The rearrangement uses TRBV12-5 and TRBJ1-1, with TRBD1 matching 8 bases. The V and J ends lost 6 bases and 4 bases, in that order; junction bases with no gene match: 4. The CDR3 is 13 amino acids. Germline CDR1 LGHNT, CDR2 FRNRAP. The CDR3 loop is CASGPGGGTEAFF. The CDR3 DNA follows: TGTGCTAGTGGACCAGGGGGCGGCACTGAAGCTTTCTTT.

The chain combines TRBV25-1 with TRBJ1-2; 10 bases agree with TRBD1. The CDR3 totals 17 residues. With 5 bases clipped from V and 6 bases from J, the junction kept 15 bases outside the gene matches. Germline V gives CDR1 MGHDK, CDR2 SYGVNS. The CDR3, as DNA: TGTGCCAGCAGTACCACCCTTTCCGGGACAGGGGCAGATGGCTACACCTTC. This gives the protein CASSTTLSGTGADGYTF.

V is TRBV4-1 and J is TRBJ1-6; D remains ambiguous. CDR1 is MGHRA, CDR2 YSYEKL, per germline. V was clipped by 0 bases and J by 10 bases, with 10 bases between them. The CDR3 runs 14 residues. In DNA form, the CDR3 reads TGCGCCAGCAGCCAAGAAACCATCGGGTCACCCCTCCACTTT. It encodes CASSQETIGSPLHF.